A single sample is the source of the 11 T cell receptor beta chains below, sequenced in a study of post-analysis software for immune sequencing data. Their antigens are not known. Study-level findings and limits: Five TRBV segments were significantly more frequent in patients than in controls. TRBV5-6, TRBV5-1 and TRBV20-1 were among these segments.

Unique molecular identifiers were present in the TCR beta cDNA libraries. Each CDR3 protein gets one entry after TCRdb re-called the PCR reads with MiXCR. The sample lists hundreds of thousands of distinct CDR3 sequences, 39% occurring once. The sequenced sample was blood. These receptors all come from a girl aged 2-10 years with multiple sclerosis.

The chain employs TRBV4-3 and TRBJ2-7, with 10 positions matching TRBD1. Trimming at V came to 0 bases and at J to 12 bases, leaving 14 bases not matched to a gene. This CDR3 is built from 16 residues. Germline V CDR1 and CDR2: LGHNA, YSLEER. The CDR3 loop reads CASSQDWGQGFETRYF. In nucleotides, the CDR3 is TGCGCCAGCAGCCAAGATTGGGGACAGGGGTTTGAGACCCGGTACTTC.

The J gene is TRBJ1-2, the V gene TRBV20-1, with unresolved D. There are 11 residues in the CDR3. With 6 bases removed from V and 5 bases from J, the gap between germline ends came to 10 bases. Germline CDR1 is DFQATT and CDR2 is SNEGSKA (reference sequence). In DNA, the CDR3 is TGCAGTGCGGCCGGACCATATGGCTACACCTTC. This encodes CSAAGPYGYTF.

This clonotype was counted only a few times. J is TRBJ2-1 and V is TRBV20-1; tentatively, D is TRBD2 (7 bases). The germline CDR1 and CDR2 sequences are DFQATT and SNEGSKA (reference sequence). Between the trimmed V and J ends, which lost 3 bases and 10 bases, there was a span of 13 bases. This CDR3 is built from 12 residues. The CDR3, as DNA: TGCAGTGCTAGTAGAGGGAGGGGGGAGCAGTTCTTC. It specifies CSASRGRGEQFF.

The sample holds many counts of this clonotype. The rearrangement joins TRBV5-6 to TRBJ2-3; a weak D match, TRBD2 (5 bases). The CDR3 spans 12 residues. The V end lost 2 bases, the J end lost 6 bases, and 7 bases lay between the germline ends. Germline lookup yields CDR1 SGHDT and CDR2 YYEEEE. The CDR3 DNA reads as TGTGCCAGCAGCTTACTAGGGGATACGCAGTATTTT. Amino acid sequence: CASSLLGDTQYF.

V and J are TRBV12-3 or TRBV12-4 and TRBJ2-2, with TRBD2 as a possible D gene (7 bases). The CDR3 covers 15 residues. Trimming pared 2 bases from V and 5 bases from J, leaving 12 bases between. CDR3 residues: CASSLRGARTGELFF. The CDR3 region has the DNA TGTGCCAGCAGTTTACGGGGGGCCAGGACCGGGGAGCTGTTTTTT.

This clonotype occurred a few times. This chain links TRBV29-1 with TRBJ2-6; D is perhaps TRBD2 (6 bases). The CDR3 contains 16 residues. Looked up from germline, CDR1 is SQVTM and CDR2 is ANQGSEA. The ends were cut back, 7 bases at V and 0 bases at J, with 16 bases in the middle. The CDR3 nucleotides are TGCAGCGCTGGCCGGGACTCAAGCTCTGGGGCCAACGTCCTGACTTTC. It translates to CSAGRDSSSGANVLTF. Complete variable domain (other parts from reference TRBV29-1 and TRBJ2-6): SAVISQKPSRDICQRGTSLTIQCQVDSQVTMMFWYRQQPGQSLTLIATANQGSEATYESGFVIDKFPISRPNLTFSTLTVSNMSPEDSSIYLCSAGRDSSSGANVLTFGAGSRLTVL.

The chain has TRBV9 and TRBJ2-1, with a tentative D call TRBD1 (6 bases). The CDR3 consists of 17 residues. V was clipped by 4 bases and J by 5 bases, with 22 bases between them. Germline CDR1 and CDR2: SGDLS and YYNGEE. The CDR3 protein is CASSLRDNLYYNNEQFF. CDR3 coding DNA: TGTGCCAGCAGCCTGAGGGACAACTTATACTACAACAATGAGCAGTTCTTC.

The V call is TRBV28, the J call TRBJ2-4; 7 bases line up with TRBD1. The J call could be wrong; TRBJ2-7 is a better fit for the DNA end. The CDR3 runs 16 residues. Germline V CDR1 and CDR2: MDHEN, SYDVKM. The CDR3 coding sequence is TGTGCCAGCAGTTTGTCGTCGAGCAGGGGGACCTACGAGCAGTACTTC. The encoded protein is CASSLSSSRGTYEQYF.

This clonotype was observed a few times. CDR3 sequence: CASSSQFSGANVLTF. The CDR3, as DNA: TGTGCCAGCAGCTCTCAGTTCTCTGGGGCCAACGTCCTGACTTTC. This rearrangement joins TRBV7-2 to TRBJ2-6; no clear D. Germline values: CDR1 SGHTA, CDR2 FQGNSA. The CDR3 loop spans 15 amino acids. V was clipped by 4 bases and J by 0 bases, with 7 bases between them.

The chain is built from TRBV6-2 or TRBV6-3 and TRBJ1-1; 7 positions match TRBD1. This CDR3 comprises 16 residues. Germline V gene sequence: CDR1 MNHEY, CDR2 SVGEGT. Unmatched junction bases numbered 9, after V lost 5 bases and J lost 0 bases. For the CDR3, the DNA is TGTGCCAGCAGTAAGACAGGGATCAGAATGAACACTGAAGCTTTCTTT. It is translated as CASSKTGIRMNTEAFF.

The chain links TRBV7-9 to TRBJ2-1, with D uncertain. CDR1 is SEHNR, CDR2 FQNEAQ, per germline (reference sequence). CDR3 length: 13 amino acids. The germline V and J ends were trimmed by 5 bases and 8 bases, with 13 bases remaining between them. The CDR3 reads CASSIDSFDEQFF. CDR3 in DNA: TGTGCCAGCAGCATTGATAGTTTTGATGAGCAGTTCTTC.